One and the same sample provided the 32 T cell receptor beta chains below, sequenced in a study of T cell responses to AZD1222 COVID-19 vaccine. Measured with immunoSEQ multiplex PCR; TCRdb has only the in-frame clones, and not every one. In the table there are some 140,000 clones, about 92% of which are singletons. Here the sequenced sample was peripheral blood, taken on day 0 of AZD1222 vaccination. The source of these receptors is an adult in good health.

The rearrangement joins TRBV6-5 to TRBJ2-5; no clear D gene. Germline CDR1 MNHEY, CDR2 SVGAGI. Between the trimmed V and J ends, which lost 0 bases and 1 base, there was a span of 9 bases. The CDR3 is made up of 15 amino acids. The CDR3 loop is CASSYSRRTQETQYF. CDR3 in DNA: TGTGCCAGCAGTTACTCGAGGCGGACCCAAGAGACCCAGTACTTC.

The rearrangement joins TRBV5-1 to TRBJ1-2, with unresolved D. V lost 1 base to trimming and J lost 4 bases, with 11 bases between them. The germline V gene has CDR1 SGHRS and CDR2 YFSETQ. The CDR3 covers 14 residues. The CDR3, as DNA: TGCGCCAGCAGCTTGTCAAGTAGTTTCTATGGCTACACCTTC. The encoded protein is CASSLSSSFYGYTF. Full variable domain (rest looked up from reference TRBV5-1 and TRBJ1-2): KAGVTQTPRYLIKTRGQQVTLSCSPISGHRSVSWYQQTPGQGLQFLFEYFSETQRNKGNFPGRFSGRQFSNSRSEMNVSTLELGDSALYLCASSLSSSFYGYTFGSGTRLTVV.

CDR3 amino acids: CASSTPLQPTYGYTF. CDR3 bases: TGTGCCAGCAGCACCCCCCTACAGCCGACCTATGGCTACACCTTC. J is TRBJ1-2 and V is TRBV6-5, with D unresolved. The ends were cut back, 6 bases at V and 4 bases at J, with 18 bases in the middle. The CDR3 is 15 amino acids. The germline CDR1 and CDR2 sequences are MNHEY and SVGAGI.

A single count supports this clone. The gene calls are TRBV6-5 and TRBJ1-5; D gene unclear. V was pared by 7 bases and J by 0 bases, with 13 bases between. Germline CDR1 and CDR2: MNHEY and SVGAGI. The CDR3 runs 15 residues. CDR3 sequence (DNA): TGTGCCAGCACCTTGGGCCTTTATAGCAATCAGCCCCAGCATTTT. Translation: CASTLGLYSNQPQHF.

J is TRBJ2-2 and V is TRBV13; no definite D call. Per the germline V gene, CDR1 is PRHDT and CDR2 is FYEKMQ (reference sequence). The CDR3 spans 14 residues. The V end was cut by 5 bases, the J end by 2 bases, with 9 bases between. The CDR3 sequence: CASSRTENTGELFF. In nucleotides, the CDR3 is TGTGCCAGCAGCAGGACGGAAAACACCGGGGAGCTGTTTTTT.

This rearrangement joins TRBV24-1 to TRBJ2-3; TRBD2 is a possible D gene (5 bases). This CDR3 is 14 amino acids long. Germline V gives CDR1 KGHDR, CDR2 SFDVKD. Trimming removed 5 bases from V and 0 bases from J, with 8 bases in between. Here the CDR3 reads CATSGRGSTDTQYF. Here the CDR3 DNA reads TGTGCCACCAGTGGTCGCGGGAGCACAGATACGCAGTATTTT.

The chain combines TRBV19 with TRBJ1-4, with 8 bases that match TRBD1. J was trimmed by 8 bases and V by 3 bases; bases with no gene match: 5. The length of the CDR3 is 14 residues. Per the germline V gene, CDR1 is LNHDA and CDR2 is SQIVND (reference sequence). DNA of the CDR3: TGTGCCAGTAGTATCGACAGGGGTGGCGAAAAACTGTTTTTT. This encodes CASSIDRGGEKLFF. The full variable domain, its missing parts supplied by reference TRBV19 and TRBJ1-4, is DGGITQSPKYLFRKEGQNVTLSCEQNLNHDAMYWYRQDPGQGLRLIYYSQIVNDFQKGDIAEGYSVSREKKESFPLTVTSAQKNPTAFYLCASSIDRGGEKLFFGSGTQLSVL.

In DNA, the CDR3 is TGCGCCAGCAGCGGGCGGAAGACCGGAGGCGGTTTCTACGAGCAGTACTTC. Its protein product is CASSGRKTGGGFYEQYF. This chain uses TRBV5-1 with TRBJ2-7, with D possibly matching TRBD2 (5 bases). The germline V and J ends were trimmed by 4 bases and 3 bases, with 23 bases remaining between them. Germline V gene lookup returns CDR1 SGHRS and CDR2 YFSETQ. This CDR3 is built from 17 residues. The variable domain in full, with the rest retrieved from reference TRBV5-1 and TRBJ2-7, is KAGVTQTPRYLIKTRGQQVTLSCSPISGHRSVSWYQQTPGQGLQFLFEYFSETQRNKGNFPGRFSGRQFSNSRSEMNVSTLELGDSALYLCASSGRKTGGGFYEQYFGPGTRLTVT.

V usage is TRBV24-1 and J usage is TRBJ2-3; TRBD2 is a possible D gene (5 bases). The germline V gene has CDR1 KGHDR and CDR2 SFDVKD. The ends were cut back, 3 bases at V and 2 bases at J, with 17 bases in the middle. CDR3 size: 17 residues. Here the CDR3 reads CATSDVGVPTPTDTQYF. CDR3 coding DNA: TGTGCCACCAGTGATGTCGGGGTACCCACCCCCACAGATACGCAGTATTTT.

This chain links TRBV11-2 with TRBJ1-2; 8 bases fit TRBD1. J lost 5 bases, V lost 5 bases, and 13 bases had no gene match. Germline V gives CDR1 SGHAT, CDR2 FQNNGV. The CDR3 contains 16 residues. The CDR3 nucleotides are TGTGCCAGCAGCCGGACCCGGGACAGGTTCGAATATGGCTACACCTTC. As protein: CASSRTRDRFEYGYTF.

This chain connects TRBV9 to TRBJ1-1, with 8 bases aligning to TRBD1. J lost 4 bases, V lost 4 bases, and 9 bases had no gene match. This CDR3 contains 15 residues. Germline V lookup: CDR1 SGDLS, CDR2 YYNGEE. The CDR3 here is CASSPRQGAVTEAFF. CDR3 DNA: TGTGCCAGCAGCCCACGCCAGGGGGCGGTCACTGAAGCTTTCTTT.

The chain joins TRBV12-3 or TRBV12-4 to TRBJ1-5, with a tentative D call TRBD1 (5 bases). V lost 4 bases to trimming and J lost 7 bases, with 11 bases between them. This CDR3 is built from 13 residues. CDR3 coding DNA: TGTGCCAGCAGTTCGATTACAGGACAGCCCCAGCATTTT. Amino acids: CASSSITGQPQHF.

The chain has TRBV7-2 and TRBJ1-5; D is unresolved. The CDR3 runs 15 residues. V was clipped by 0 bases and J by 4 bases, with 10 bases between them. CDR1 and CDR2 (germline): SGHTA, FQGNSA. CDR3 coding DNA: TGTGCCAGCAGCTTAGCGGGCACGGGAAATCAGCCCCAGCATTTT. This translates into CASSLAGTGNQPQHF.

CDR3 sequence (DNA): TGTGCCAGCAGCTTACGGACAGCAGGGAACACTGAAGCTTTCTTT. This codes for CASSLRTAGNTEAFF. This chain links TRBV7-8 with TRBJ1-1, with D perhaps matching TRBD1 (6 bases). The germline V and J ends were trimmed by 2 bases and 1 base, with 11 bases remaining between them. The germline V gene encodes CDR1 SGHVS and CDR2 FQNEAQ. This CDR3 is 15 amino acids long. The variable domain in full, with the rest retrieved from reference TRBV7-8 and TRBJ1-1, is GAGVSQSPRYKVAKRGQDVALRCDPISGHVSLFWYQQALGQGPEFLTYFQNEAQLDKSGLPSDRFFAERPEGSVSTLKIQRTQQEDSAVYLCASSLRTAGNTEAFFGQGTRLTVV.

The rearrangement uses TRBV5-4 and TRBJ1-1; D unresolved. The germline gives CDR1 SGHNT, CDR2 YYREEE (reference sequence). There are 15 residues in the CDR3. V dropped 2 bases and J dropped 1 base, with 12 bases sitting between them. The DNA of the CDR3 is TGTGCCAGCAGCTTCGCGGTTTCCGCGAACACTGAAGCTTTCTTT. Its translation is CASSFAVSANTEAFF.

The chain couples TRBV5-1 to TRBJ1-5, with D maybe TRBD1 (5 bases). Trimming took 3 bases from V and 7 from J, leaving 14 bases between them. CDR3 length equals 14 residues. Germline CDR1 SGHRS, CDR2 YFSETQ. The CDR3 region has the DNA TGCGCCAGCAGCTATCGGGGAGGGGACCAGCCCCAGCATTTT. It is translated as CASSYRGGDQPQHF.

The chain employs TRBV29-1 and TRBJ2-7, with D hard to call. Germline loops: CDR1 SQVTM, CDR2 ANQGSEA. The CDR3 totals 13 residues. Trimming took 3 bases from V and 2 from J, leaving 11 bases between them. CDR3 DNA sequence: TGCAGCGTTGAGGTAGGCCCAACCTACGAGCAGTACTTC. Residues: CSVEVGPTYEQYF.

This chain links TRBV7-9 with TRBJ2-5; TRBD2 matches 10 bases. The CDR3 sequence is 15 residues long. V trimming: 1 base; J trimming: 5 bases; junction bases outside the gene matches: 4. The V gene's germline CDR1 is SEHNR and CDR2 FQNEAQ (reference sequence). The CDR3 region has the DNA TGTGCCAGCAGCTTAGGGTCTAGCGGGAGCGAGACCCAGTACTTC. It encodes CASSLGSSGSETQYF.

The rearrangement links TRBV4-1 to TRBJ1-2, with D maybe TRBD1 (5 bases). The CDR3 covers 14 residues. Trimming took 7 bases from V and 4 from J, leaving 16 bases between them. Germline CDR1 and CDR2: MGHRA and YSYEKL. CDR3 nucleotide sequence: TGCGCCAGCACCCCAGGCTCGGGGGGCTATGGCTACACCTTC. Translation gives CASTPGSGGYGYTF.

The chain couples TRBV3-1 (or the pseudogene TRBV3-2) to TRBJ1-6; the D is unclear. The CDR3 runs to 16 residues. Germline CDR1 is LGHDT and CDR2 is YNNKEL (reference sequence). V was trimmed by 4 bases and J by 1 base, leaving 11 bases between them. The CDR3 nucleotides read TGTGCCAGCAGCCTCCTGACCCGATCCTATAATTCACCCCTCCACTTT. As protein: CASSLLTRSYNSPLHF.

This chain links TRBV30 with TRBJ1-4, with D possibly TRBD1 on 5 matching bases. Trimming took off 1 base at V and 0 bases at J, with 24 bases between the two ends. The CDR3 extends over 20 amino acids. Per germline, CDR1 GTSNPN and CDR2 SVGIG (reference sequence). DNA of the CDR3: TGTGCCTGGAGTGCCCTGTTTCCGGGACTCCAAGCCCCAACTAATGAAAAACTGTTTTTT. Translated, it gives CAWSALFPGLQAPTNEKLFF. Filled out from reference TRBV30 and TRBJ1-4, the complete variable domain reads SQTIHQWPATLVQPVGSPLSLECTVEGTSNPNLYWYRQAAGRGLQLLFYSVGIGQISSEVPQNLSASRPQDRQFILSSKKLLLSDSGFYLCAWSALFPGLQAPTNEKLFFGSGTQLSVL.

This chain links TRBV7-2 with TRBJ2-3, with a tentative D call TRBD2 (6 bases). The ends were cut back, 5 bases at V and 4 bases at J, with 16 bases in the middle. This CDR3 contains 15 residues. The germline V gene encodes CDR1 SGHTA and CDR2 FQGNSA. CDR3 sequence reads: CASSPSVAAADTQYF. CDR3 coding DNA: TGTGCCAGCAGCCCCTCCGTAGCGGCGGCAGATACGCAGTATTTT.

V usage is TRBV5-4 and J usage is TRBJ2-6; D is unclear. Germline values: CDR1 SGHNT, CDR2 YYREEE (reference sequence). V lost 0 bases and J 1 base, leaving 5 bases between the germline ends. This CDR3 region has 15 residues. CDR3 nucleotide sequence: TGTGCCAGCAGCTTGGCGGAGTCTGGGGCCAACGTCCTGACTTTC. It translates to CASSLAESGANVLTF.

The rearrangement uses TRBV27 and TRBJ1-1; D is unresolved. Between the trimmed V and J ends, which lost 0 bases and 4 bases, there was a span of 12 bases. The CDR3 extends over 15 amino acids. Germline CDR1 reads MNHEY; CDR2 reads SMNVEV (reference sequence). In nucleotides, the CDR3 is TGTGCCAGCAGTTTATCGACGGGGAAGAGCACTGAAGCTTTCTTT. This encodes CASSLSTGKSTEAFF.

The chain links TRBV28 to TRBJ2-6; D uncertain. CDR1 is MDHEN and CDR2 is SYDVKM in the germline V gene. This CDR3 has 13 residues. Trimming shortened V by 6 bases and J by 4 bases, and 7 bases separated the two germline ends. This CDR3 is CASRGGGANVLTF. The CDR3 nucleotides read TGTGCCAGCAGGGGTGGCGGGGCCAACGTCCTGACTTTC.

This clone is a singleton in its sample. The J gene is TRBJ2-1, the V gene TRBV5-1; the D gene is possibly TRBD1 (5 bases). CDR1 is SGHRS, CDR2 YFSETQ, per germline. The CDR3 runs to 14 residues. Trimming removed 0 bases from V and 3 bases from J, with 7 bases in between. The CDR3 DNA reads TGCGCCAGCAGCTTGGGAAGGGGCTACAATGAGCAGTTCTTC. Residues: CASSLGRGYNEQFF.

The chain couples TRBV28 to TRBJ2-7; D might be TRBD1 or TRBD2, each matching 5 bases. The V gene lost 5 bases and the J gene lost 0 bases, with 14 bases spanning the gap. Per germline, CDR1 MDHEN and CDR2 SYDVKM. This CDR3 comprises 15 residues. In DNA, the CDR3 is TGTGCCAGCAGTCCGCGAACGGGGACCTCCTACGAGCAGTACTTC. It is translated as CASSPRTGTSYEQYF.

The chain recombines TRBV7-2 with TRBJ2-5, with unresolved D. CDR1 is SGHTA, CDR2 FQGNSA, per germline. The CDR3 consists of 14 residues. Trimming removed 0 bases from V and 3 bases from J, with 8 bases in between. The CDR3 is CASSLASAKETQYF. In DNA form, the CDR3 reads TGTGCCAGCAGCTTAGCGAGTGCAAAAGAGACCCAGTACTTC.

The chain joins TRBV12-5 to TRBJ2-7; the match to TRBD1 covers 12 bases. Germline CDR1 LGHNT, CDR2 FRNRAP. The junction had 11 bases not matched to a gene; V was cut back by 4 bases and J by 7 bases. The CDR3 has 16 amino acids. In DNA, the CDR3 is TGTGCTAGTGGTTCCGGGACAGGGGGCGCCCCGGGTGAGCAGTACTTC. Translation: CASGSGTGGAPGEQYF.

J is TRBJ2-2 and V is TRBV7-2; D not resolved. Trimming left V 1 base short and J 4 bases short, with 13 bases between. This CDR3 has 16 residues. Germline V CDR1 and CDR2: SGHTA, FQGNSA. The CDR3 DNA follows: TGTGCCAGCAGCTTAGTAGGTTTCCGCGGCACCGGGGAGCTGTTTTTT. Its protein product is CASSLVGFRGTGELFF.

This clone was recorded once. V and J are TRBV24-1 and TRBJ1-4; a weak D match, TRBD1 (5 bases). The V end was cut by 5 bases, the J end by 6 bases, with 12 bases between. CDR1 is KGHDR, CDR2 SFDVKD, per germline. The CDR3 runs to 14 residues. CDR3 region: CATSAMGPDEKLFF. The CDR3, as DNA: TGTGCCACCAGTGCCATGGGGCCAGATGAAAAACTGTTTTTT.

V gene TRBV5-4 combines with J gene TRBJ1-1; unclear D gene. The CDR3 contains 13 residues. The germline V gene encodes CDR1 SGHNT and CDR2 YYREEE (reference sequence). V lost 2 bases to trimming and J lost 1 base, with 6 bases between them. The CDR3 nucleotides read TGTGCCAGCAGCTTATTAGGGAACACTGAAGCTTTCTTT. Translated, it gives CASSLLGNTEAFF.